This T cell receptor beta chain was sequenced for a study of T cells in Graves' hyperthyroidism and ophthalmopathy. At the level of the study: Peripheral blood was taken when the disease was first diagnosed, before any treatment began.

Germline V CDR1 and CDR2: SNHLY, FYNNEI. J was trimmed by 4 bases and V by 6 bases; bases with no gene match: 9. The CDR3 has 15 residues. Diagnosis of hyperthyroidism was new in patients aged 18 to 65, and its duration was under 2 months. Diagnoses rested on clinical symptoms, serum thyroxine and TRAb, thyroid ultrasound and orbital computed tomography. It was RNA transcripts that yielded the amplified TCR beta CDR3 regions. The HTBI set primed first-round TCR CDR3 RT-PCR. MiXCR, run by TCRdb on the multiplex PCR reads, gives a single entry per CDR3 protein. The sample has 200,000 or so distinct CDR3 sequences, around a sixth seen once. Details on this clonotype: A much larger clone differs from this one at a single base, so this may be a read error.

The V gene is TRBV2, the J gene TRBJ1-2, with 9 bases fitting TRBD1. This TCR was sampled from a woman aged 50 to 60 with Graves' hyperthyroidism. Sequenced sample: blood. The CDR3 nucleotides read TGTGCCAGCAGCCCTGACAGGGGGACTAGCTATGGCTACACCTTC. As protein: CASSPDRGTSYGYTF.